The 30 T cell receptor beta chains below come from one sample, sequenced in a study of T-cell memory formation after mild COVID-19. One entry per CDR3 protein, called by TCRdb with MiXCR from the 5' RACE reads. The sample yields about 470,000 distinct CDR3 sequences, roughly 18% seen once. Sequenced: PBMCs or a T cell subset sorted from them (not recorded which). Receptors originate from an adult woman who had mild COVID-19 (a few samples of this study predate the infection). Cell type and time point are not known.

The V and J genes are TRBV12-3 or TRBV12-4 and TRBJ1-3; D is uncertain. V lost 6 bases and J lost 4, with 7 bases in between. This CDR3 is built from 12 residues. The CDR3 sequence: CASSNVGNTIYF. The DNA for the CDR3 is TGTGCCAGCAGCAATGTGGGAAACACCATATATTTT.

The rearrangement links TRBV4-1 to TRBJ2-3; no firm D call. CDR1 MGHRA and CDR2 YSYEKL come from the germline V gene. The CDR3 spans 15 residues. The V end lost 0 bases, the J end lost 6 bases, and 13 bases lay between the germline ends. For the CDR3, the DNA is TGCGCCAGCAGCCAAGATGGAACTATACGGGATACGCAGTATTTT. Amino acids: CASSQDGTIRDTQYF.

As for this clonotype: A single base separates this from a much larger clone, so it may be a read error. The J gene is TRBJ2-1, the V gene TRBV9; D assignment may be TRBD1 or TRBD2 (5 bases each). Between the trimmed V and J ends, which lost 2 bases and 0 bases, there was a span of 9 bases. This CDR3 spans 15 amino acids. Per the germline V gene, CDR1 is SGDLS and CDR2 is YYNGEE. The CDR3: CASSVHGASYNEQFF. CDR3 nucleotide sequence: TGTGCCAGCAGCGTCCACGGGGCCTCCTACAATGAGCAGTTCTTC.

This clonotype was counted a few times. The chain carries TRBV5-1 and TRBJ1-2; unclear D gene. The germline V and J ends were trimmed by 2 bases and 8 bases, with 16 bases remaining between them. The germline V gene has CDR1 SGHRS and CDR2 YFSETQ. The CDR3 is 14 amino acids. The CDR3 DNA is TGCGCCAGCAGCTTAGGCTACCAAGGGAGCGGCTACACCTTC. It yields the protein CASSLGYQGSGYTF.

Ten or more counts support this clonotype. The chain employs TRBV15 and TRBJ2-3; TRBD2 agrees at 12 bases. Losses at the gene ends were 4 bases for V and 0 bases for J; bases not matched to a gene: 8. The germline V gene has CDR1 LNHNV and CDR2 YYDKDF (reference sequence). This CDR3 is 18 amino acids long. CDR3 loop: CATSTGLAGPISTDTQYF. CDR3 bases: TGTGCCACCAGCACCGGACTAGCGGGGCCCATTAGCACAGATACGCAGTATTTT.

This clonotype occurred a few times. The genes are TRBV4-2 and TRBJ2-5; D remains ambiguous. V was pared by 2 bases and J by 1 base, with 17 bases between. Germline V gives CDR1 LGHNA, CDR2 YNFKEQ. This CDR3 comprises 17 residues. This CDR3 is CASSQHLGSGIQETQYF. CDR3 DNA sequence: TGTGCCAGCAGCCAACACCTGGGCTCAGGAATCCAAGAGACCCAGTACTTC.

This clonotype was observed a handful of times. This chain connects TRBV19 to TRBJ2-3, with D perhaps matching TRBD2 (6 bases). The V end lost 5 bases, the J end lost 4 bases, and 16 bases lay between the germline ends. The CDR3 runs to 15 residues. Germline-derived CDR1 and CDR2 are LNHDA and SQIVND (reference sequence). The CDR3 loop reads CASSSVEGGADTQYF. The CDR3 DNA follows: TGTGCCAGTAGTTCGGTGGAGGGCGGCGCAGATACGCAGTATTTT.

The chain has TRBV4-1 and TRBJ2-4, with 7 bases fitting TRBD1. The CDR3 is 16 amino acids. The V gene's germline CDR1 is MGHRA and CDR2 YSYEKL. J was trimmed by 2 bases and V by 4 bases; bases with no gene match: 8. In DNA form, the CDR3 reads TGCGCCAGCAGCCTCGACCAGGGGGATTCCAAAAACATTCAGTACTTC. Translated, it gives CASSLDQGDSKNIQYF.

In this sample, this clonotype turned up many times. V is TRBV24-1 and J is TRBJ2-1; 9 nucleotides line up with TRBD1. Per germline, CDR1 KGHDR and CDR2 SFDVKD. The ends lost 4 bases at V and 0 bases at J; junction bases unmatched: 9. This CDR3 comprises 18 residues. The CDR3 DNA reads as TGTGCCACCAGTGACCTTGCCTCGACAGGGGGCTCCTACAATGAGCAGTTCTTC. It codes for CATSDLASTGGSYNEQFF.

This clonotype appeared a few times. The J gene is TRBJ1-6, the V gene TRBV6-5; D gene uncertain. Germline-derived CDR1 and CDR2 are MNHEY and SVGAGI. The CDR3 runs to 14 residues. Between the trimmed V and J ends, which lost 2 bases and 13 bases, there was a span of 15 bases. Here the CDR3 reads CASSYGGERVPLHF. The CDR3 DNA sequence: TGTGCCAGCAGTTACGGCGGAGAACGTGTGCCCCTCCACTTT.

V is TRBV6-5 and J is TRBJ1-5, with 7 positions matching TRBD1. This CDR3 region has 14 residues. V was pared by 2 bases and J by 6 bases, with 4 bases of the junction left unmatched. Germline assignment: CDR1 MNHEY and CDR2 SVGAGI. CDR3 loop: CASSYDDRVQPQHF. In DNA, the CDR3 is TGTGCCAGCAGTTACGATGACAGGGTTCAGCCCCAGCATTTT.

V gene TRBV20-1 combines with J gene TRBJ2-1; maybe TRBD2 (6 bases). Trimming took 3 bases from V and 8 from J, leaving 17 bases between them. The CDR3 sequence is 14 residues long. Germline values: CDR1 DFQATT, CDR2 SNEGSKA (reference sequence). The CDR3 is CSARKEDYWDEQFF. Written as DNA, the CDR3 is TGCAGTGCTAGGAAGGAGGACTATTGGGATGAGCAGTTCTTC.

The V call is TRBV11-2, the J call TRBJ2-5; TRBD1 agrees at 7 bases. The CDR3 spans 15 residues. CDR1 and CDR2 from the germline V gene are SGHAT and FQNNGV. V dropped 5 bases and J dropped 2; count of bases not matched to a gene: 8. The CDR3 region has the DNA TGTGCCAGCAGCCCCATCGACAGGGTTCAAGAGACCCAGTACTTC. Its protein product is CASSPIDRVQETQYF.

This clonotype occurred many times. This chain uses TRBV5-5 with TRBJ2-1, with D uncertain. The length of the CDR3 is 11 residues. Looked up from germline, CDR1 is SGHKS and CDR2 is YYEKEE (reference sequence). The ends were cut back, 4 bases at V and 15 bases at J, with 14 bases in the middle. The CDR3 DNA follows: TGTGCCAGCAGCGTGAACAGCCTAGGGTTCTTC. Protein: CASSVNSLGFF.

This clonotype was counted a few times. This chain links TRBV5-4 with TRBJ2-1; TRBD2 matches at 12 bases. The CDR3 extends over 14 amino acids. Looked up from germline, CDR1 is SGHNT and CDR2 is YYREEE (reference sequence). V dropped 4 bases and J dropped 11; count of bases not matched to a gene: 7. The CDR3 DNA sequence: TGTGCCAGCAGCCAAGGACTAGCGGGGTCCCAGCAGTTCTTC. Protein sequence: CASSQGLAGSQQFF. Filled out from reference TRBV5-4 and TRBJ2-1, the complete variable domain reads ETGVTQSPTHLIKTRGQQVTLRCSSQSGHNTVSWYQQALGQGPQFIFQYYREEENGRGNFPPRFSGLQFPNYSSELNVNALELDDSALYLCASSQGLAGSQQFFGPGTRLTVL.

The V gene is TRBV6-5, the J gene TRBJ1-4; 7 bases fit TRBD1. Germline lookup yields CDR1 MNHEY and CDR2 SVGAGI. The CDR3 length is 16 residues. Trimming took 6 bases from V and 4 from J; bases not matched to a gene: 11. The CDR3 here is CASRITGVRSNEKLFF. Here the CDR3 DNA reads TGTGCCAGCAGAATAACAGGGGTGCGAAGTAATGAAAAACTGTTTTTT.

This clonotype has just a few counts. The chain carries TRBV29-1 and TRBJ2-3; D gene ambiguous. Germline V gene data show CDR1 as SQVTM and CDR2 as ANQGSEA. V was trimmed by 6 bases and J by 2 bases, leaving 3 bases between them. The CDR3 has 10 residues. The CDR3 reads CSVYTDTQYF. CDR3 nucleotides: TGCAGCGTCTACACAGATACGCAGTATTTT.

This clonotype has more than one count but fewer than ten. The V gene is TRBV4-3, the J gene TRBJ2-1; D is unresolved. The length of the CDR3 is 16 residues. Germline V gene data show CDR1 as LGHNA and CDR2 as YSLEER. V lost 0 bases and J lost 0, with 9 bases in between. CDR3 loop: CASSQEVWGSYNEQFF. The DNA for the CDR3 is TGCGCCAGCAGCCAAGAAGTCTGGGGCTCCTACAATGAGCAGTTCTTC.

This clonotype was found a few times. The chain recombines TRBV24-1 with TRBJ2-1; D is possibly TRBD1 or TRBD2 (5 bases each). V was clipped by 6 bases and J by 1 base, with 6 bases between them. The germline V gene has CDR1 KGHDR and CDR2 SFDVKD. This CDR3 has 13 residues. CDR3: CATSWGSYNEQFF. DNA for the CDR3: TGTGCCACCAGTTGGGGGTCCTACAATGAGCAGTTCTTC.

The table lists this clonotype with a few counts. This chain connects TRBV29-1 to TRBJ2-3; TRBD1 matches 9 bases. The V gene end was trimmed by 4 bases and the J gene end by 6 bases; junction bases not matched to a gene: 5. Germline V CDR1 and CDR2: SQVTM, ANQGSEA. This CDR3 region has 13 residues. For the CDR3, the DNA is TGCAGCGTTGTGAGGACAGGGGTTGATACGCAGTATTTT. Translation gives CSVVRTGVDTQYF.

The sample holds a few counts of this clonotype. The V gene is TRBV30, the J gene TRBJ1-1; 7 bases agree with TRBD1. CDR1 is GTSNPN and CDR2 is SVGIG in the germline V gene (reference sequence). This CDR3 region has 15 residues. Germline trimming cut 0 bases from V and 5 bases from J; bases unmatched to any gene: 9. The CDR3 nucleotides are TGTGCCTGGAGTGTACAGGGGCCGCAGGGGACTGAAGCTTTCTTT. This codes for CAWSVQGPQGTEAFF.

V gene TRBV7-8 combines with J gene TRBJ1-2; 10 bases are a match to TRBD1. The CDR3 is made up of 15 amino acids. The J segment lost 2 bases and the V segment lost 5 bases, leaving 5 bases of the junction unmatched. Germline V gene lookup returns CDR1 SGHVS and CDR2 FQNEAQ. CDR3 bases: TGTGCCAGCAGCCCTCGACAGGGGGCAAACTATGGCTACACCTTC. It specifies CASSPRQGANYGYTF.

This sequence joins TRBV5-1 and TRBJ2-7; the match to TRBD2 covers 9 bases. The CDR3 extends over 16 amino acids. V lost 4 bases, J lost 0 bases, and 8 bases stayed unmatched. The germline gives CDR1 SGHRS, CDR2 YFSETQ. This CDR3 is CASSAAGGATSYEQYF. DNA of the CDR3: TGCGCCAGCAGCGCTGCGGGGGGGGCGACCTCCTACGAGCAGTACTTC. The variable domain in full, with the rest retrieved from reference TRBV5-1 and TRBJ2-7, is KAGVTQTPRYLIKTRGQQVTLSCSPISGHRSVSWYQQTPGQGLQFLFEYFSETQRNKGNFPGRFSGRQFSNSRSEMNVSTLELGDSALYLCASSAAGGATSYEQYFGPGTRLTVT.

The sample holds a few counts of this clonotype. The rearrangement uses TRBV3-1 and TRBJ2-3; the match to TRBD2 covers 7 bases. The length of the CDR3 is 15 residues. Germline values: CDR1 LGHDT, CDR2 YNNKEL (reference sequence). The J segment lost 1 base and the V segment lost 3 bases, leaving 4 bases of the junction unmatched. The CDR3 loop is CASSQYAGGTDTQYF. In nucleotides, the CDR3 is TGTGCCAGCAGCCAGTATGCGGGGGGCACAGATACGCAGTATTTT.

This clonotype was recorded a few times. The chain couples TRBV7-9 to TRBJ1-3, with 10 bases matching TRBD1. Germline lookup yields CDR1 SEHNR and CDR2 FQNEAQ (reference sequence). The CDR3 consists of 17 residues. Unmatched junction bases numbered 12, after V lost 1 base and J lost 9 bases. The CDR3, as DNA: TGTGCCAGCAGCTTAGAGTCGGGGACAGGGGTCTTCGGCACCATATATTTT. It is translated as CASSLESGTGVFGTIYF.

The rearrangement links TRBV7-2 to TRBJ2-3; TRBD2 agrees at 13 bases. CDR3 length: 22 residues. The germline V gene encodes CDR1 SGHTA and CDR2 FQGNSA. V was pared by 3 bases and J by 0 bases, with 18 bases of the junction left unmatched. CDR3 DNA: TGTGCCAGCAGCTTTATACTAGCGGGAGGGCCTCCCCGAACTTCTAGCACAGATACGCAGTATTTT. Translating it yields CASSFILAGGPPRTSSTDTQYF.

The V gene is TRBV11-3, the J gene TRBJ2-7; D may be TRBD1 or TRBD2 (5 bases each). Trimming stripped 4 bases from V and 2 bases from J, with 15 bases between. CDR1 is SGHNT and CDR2 is YENEEA in the germline V gene. The CDR3 has 15 residues. CDR3 residues: CASSSGTLGPYEQYF. CDR3 nucleotide sequence: TGTGCCAGCAGCTCCGGGACGCTAGGGCCCTACGAGCAGTACTTC.

This CDR3 reads CASSFGTSTNEKLFF. CDR3 DNA: TGCGCCAGCAGCTTCGGGACCTCAACTAATGAAAAACTGTTTTTT. V gene TRBV5-1 combines with J gene TRBJ1-4; tentative D call: TRBD1 (5 bases). The germline V gene encodes CDR1 SGHRS and CDR2 YFSETQ. V was cut by 2 bases and J by 0 bases, with 8 bases left in between. The CDR3 contains 15 residues.

This clonotype was seen only a few times. CDR3 residues: CSVEGGQDYEQYF. The CDR3 DNA reads TGCAGCGTTGAGGGGGGACAGGACTACGAGCAGTACTTC. The rearrangement joins TRBV29-1 to TRBJ2-7, with 8 nucleotides matching TRBD1. Germline values: CDR1 SQVTM, CDR2 ANQGSEA. This CDR3 has 13 amino acids. V lost 3 bases, J lost 3 bases, and 4 bases stayed unmatched.

The chain is built from TRBV6-6 and TRBJ2-7, with D tentatively TRBD1 or TRBD2 (5 bases each). Between the trimmed V and J ends, which lost 6 bases and 3 bases, there was a span of 18 bases. Germline-derived CDR1 and CDR2 are MNHNY and SVGAGI (reference sequence). There are 15 residues in the CDR3. CDR3 residues: CASREPGTGNYEQYF. For the CDR3, the DNA is TGTGCCAGCAGGGAGCCCGGGACGGGAAACTACGAGCAGTACTTC.